Included here is one T cell receptor (beta chain) sequence, with context. Antigen: not known. The time point was: late sampling 161 to 241 days after vaccination in three convalescent patients. As to treatment: approximately 11-day PBMC culture with coronavirus spike peptide pools or control peptides (ViraFEST assay). Cultures used some 2 million PBMCs per well, approximately 9.2 IU/ml IL-2 and 9.5 to 10 ug/ml peptides. The sample originates from a study of vaccination and CD4 T cells after COVID-19. Sequencing of cultured CD4+ T cell DNA used the Oncomine TCR Beta short-read assay. Cultured CD4+ T cells were the source of extracted genomic DNA. A single record per CDR3 protein comes from TCRdb applying MiXCR to the PCR reads. The sample gives about 25,000 distinct CDR3 sequences, about 29% of which show up once; roughly 3.2% is in the top ten. Trimming pared 1 base from V and 5 bases from J, leaving 17 bases between. Germline V gene sequence: CDR1 SGHAT, CDR2 FQNNGV. The CDR3 is made up of 16 amino acids.

This rearrangement joins TRBV11-2 to TRBJ2-5; possibly TRBD1 or TRBD2 for D (5 bases each). The sequence derives from a human donor who had recovered from COVID-19. Sequencing used CD4+ T cells from blood, cultured in vitro, obtained about 7 months after SARS-CoV-2 vaccination. Written as DNA, the CDR3 is TGTGCCAGCAGCTTAGCAAGGGGACCCTACGGGGAGACCCAGTACTTC. Protein: CASSLARGPYGETQYF. Drawing the rest from reference TRBV11-2 and TRBJ2-5, the complete variable domain is EAGVAQSPRYKIIEKRQSVAFWCNPISGHATLYWYQQILGQGPKLLIQFQNNGVVDDSQLPKDRFSAERLKGVDSTLKIQPAKLEDSAVYLCASSLARGPYGETQYFGPGTRLLVL.